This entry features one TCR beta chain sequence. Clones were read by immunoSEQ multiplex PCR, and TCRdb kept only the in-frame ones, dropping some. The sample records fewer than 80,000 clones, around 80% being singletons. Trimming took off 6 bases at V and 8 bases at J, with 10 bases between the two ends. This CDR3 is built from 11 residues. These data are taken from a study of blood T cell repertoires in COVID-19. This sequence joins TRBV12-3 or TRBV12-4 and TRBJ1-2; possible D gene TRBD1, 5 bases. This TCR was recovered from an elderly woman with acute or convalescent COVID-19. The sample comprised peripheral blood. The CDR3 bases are TGTGCCAGCAGGGACAACGGAGGCTACACCTTC. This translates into CASRDNGGYTF.